The entry below describes one T cell receptor beta chain. The source of the sample is a study of CD8+CD57+ T cells in acquired aplastic anemia. Genomic DNA constituted the template upon which TCR beta VDJ and CDR3 profiling was performed. A single record per CDR3 protein comes from TCRdb applying MiXCR to the reads. The table includes about 240,000 distinct CDR3 sequences, more than 45% detected once. The authors sequenced patients whose flow cytometry had shown CD8+CD57+ cell expansion. Sample: sorted CD4+, CD8+, or CD8+CD57+ T cells (not recorded which) from PBMCs. The clonotype originates from a human donor with aplastic anemia.

This CDR3 reads CASTLRGGVKDTQYF. The CDR3 nucleotides are TGTGCCAGTACCCTCAGAGGGGGCGTGAAAGATACGCAGTATTTT. The rearrangement joins TRBV19 to TRBJ2-3, with 7 bases fitting TRBD1. V was clipped by 7 bases and J by 5 bases; unmatched bases: 12. This CDR3 is built from 15 residues. Looked up from germline, CDR1 is LNHDA and CDR2 is SQIVND (reference sequence). Combining the CDR3 with reference TRBV19 and TRBJ2-3 gives the whole variable domain DGGITQSPKYLFRKEGQNVTLSCEQNLNHDAMYWYRQDPGQGLRLIYYSQIVNDFQKGDIAEGYSVSREKKESFPLTVTSAQKNPTAFYLCASTLRGGVKDTQYFGPGTRLTVL.